These 5 T cell receptor beta chains share one sample of origin, sequenced in a study of Ad26.COV2.S vaccination and SARS-CoV-2 variants listed by TCRdb under 2021. Receptor libraries were prepared by the immunoSEQ multiplex PCR assay. TCRdb's version of the immuneACCESS table is confined to in-frame rearrangements and falls short of the full clone set. An unresolved V gene accounts for under half of the shortfall where checked; the remainder is of unknown origin. Across this sample there are 290,000 or so clones, with about 89% seen only once. The ten largest clones take up over 2.5% of the sample. The treatment or condition label of this sample denotes: some 20 received Ad26.COV2.S at low or high dose, single or two shots; about 5 received placebo; per-sample allocation not given. Repertoires of vaccine and placebo recipients were sequenced from samples taken on day 63 after the first injection.

The sequenced sample was peripheral blood, obtained in a trial of Ad26.COV2.S vaccine versus placebo. These receptors were taken from a person aged 18-60 years who received the Ad26.COV2.S COVID-19 vaccine or a placebo.

This sequence joins TRBV30 and TRBJ1-4, with D possibly TRBD1 on 6 matching bases. The germline gives CDR1 GTSNPN, CDR2 SVGIG (reference sequence). The V end lost 4 bases, the J end lost 7 bases, and 22 bases lay between the germline ends. The CDR3 sequence is 16 residues long. The CDR3 sequence: CAWNSGALNAAEKLFF. In DNA, the CDR3 is TGTGCCTGGAATTCGGGGGCCCTCAACGCGGCTGAAAAACTGTTTTTT.

The rearrangement joins TRBV6-5 to TRBJ1-1, with D unclear. V dropped 0 bases and J dropped 3 bases, with 11 bases sitting between them. Germline CDR1 MNHEY, CDR2 SVGAGI. This CDR3 has 15 residues. The CDR3 spells CASSYSILDDTEAFF. Here the CDR3 DNA reads TGTGCCAGCAGTTACTCGATCCTGGACGACACTGAAGCTTTCTTT.

CDR3 in DNA: TGTGCCAGCAGCTTGTCCCGGGGCAATCAGCCCCAGCATTTT. It codes for CASSLSRGNQPQHF. This chain links TRBV7-8 with TRBJ1-5; D is uncertain. The CDR3 has 14 residues. Germline V lookup: CDR1 SGHVS, CDR2 FQNEAQ. The V gene lost 3 bases and the J gene lost 2 bases, with 8 bases spanning the gap.

The CDR3 here is CASSLPSQGISGNTIYF. The CDR3 region has the DNA TGTGCCAGCAGCCTCCCTTCACAGGGGATCTCTGGAAACACCATATATTTT. The rearrangement joins TRBV3-1 (or the pseudogene TRBV3-2) to TRBJ1-3, with 7 bases fitting TRBD1. The trim removed 4 bases at V and 0 bases at J, leaving 9 bases unmatched. The CDR3 is 17 residues long. Germline values: CDR1 LGHDT, CDR2 YNNKEL (reference sequence).

The V gene is TRBV7-2, the J gene TRBJ2-7, with D possibly being TRBD1 (6 bases). The CDR3 length is 13 residues. The germline gives CDR1 SGHTA, CDR2 FQGNSA. Trimming removed 5 bases from V and 3 bases from J, with 11 bases in between. The CDR3 loop is CASSRDTYYEQYF. CDR3 coding DNA: TGTGCCAGCAGCCGGGACACCTACTACGAGCAGTACTTC.